This TCR beta chain emerged from a study of cytomegalovirus exposure and HLA in healthy donors. Study results and caveats: Earlier findings revealed that most TCR beta V segments proved productive either about 87% or about 30% of the time. A later analysis linked a missense DCLRE1C variant to TCR beta V- and J-gene trimming.

There are a few counts of this clone. Its specificity is not known. Germline trimming cut 8 bases from V and 4 bases from J; bases unmatched to any gene: 10. The CDR3 spans 15 residues. CDR1 and CDR2 (germline): SNHLY, FYNNEI. PCR employed 60 Vbeta and 13 Jbeta primers. Authors' data handling: The count from a later analysis was 70 million to 85 million unique TCR beta chains, about 10 million of them shared. Libraries were prepared by immunoSEQ multiplex PCR; TCRdb keeps only in-frame clonotypes and omits some of them. V and J calls and clone size are given by that table; D and trimming were obtained from the DNA. The table lists some 140,000 clones, about 68% of them singletons.

This sequence joins TRBV2 and TRBJ2-1, with 8 bases matching TRBD1. The clonotype was recovered from a young man in good health and CMV-seronegative. Sequenced: PBMCs. CDR3 region: CASRARQGTYNEQFF. Written as DNA, the CDR3 is TGTGCCAGCCGCGCCCGACAGGGGACATACAATGAGCAGTTCTTC.